This entry is about one TCR beta chain. Its antigen is not identified. The data were taken from a study of T cell responses to AZD1222 COVID-19 vaccine. The study's findings and limits: Unmutated regions of variants are reportedly targeted by nearly half of spike-specific TCRs.

It was second doses at about 4 or about 12 weeks that were pooled. The CDR3 runs to 15 residues. Germline V lookup: CDR1 MDHEN, CDR2 SYDVKM. Deletions cut 3 bases from V and 0 bases from J, with 11 bases between. Using immunoSEQ multiplex PCR, the repertoire was profiled, and TCRdb retains in-frame clones only, with some absent. The sample includes some 120,000 clones, roughly 84% of them seen just once. The sample in question was peripheral blood, obtained 28 days after the second AZD1222 dose. The origin of this receptor is an adult who received the AZD1222 COVID-19 vaccine. V usage is TRBV28 and J usage is TRBJ1-1, with D unresolved. The CDR3 bases are TGTGCCAGCAGTTTCGCTGGAACGATGAACACTGAAGCTTTCTTT. Its protein is CASSFAGTMNTEAFF.